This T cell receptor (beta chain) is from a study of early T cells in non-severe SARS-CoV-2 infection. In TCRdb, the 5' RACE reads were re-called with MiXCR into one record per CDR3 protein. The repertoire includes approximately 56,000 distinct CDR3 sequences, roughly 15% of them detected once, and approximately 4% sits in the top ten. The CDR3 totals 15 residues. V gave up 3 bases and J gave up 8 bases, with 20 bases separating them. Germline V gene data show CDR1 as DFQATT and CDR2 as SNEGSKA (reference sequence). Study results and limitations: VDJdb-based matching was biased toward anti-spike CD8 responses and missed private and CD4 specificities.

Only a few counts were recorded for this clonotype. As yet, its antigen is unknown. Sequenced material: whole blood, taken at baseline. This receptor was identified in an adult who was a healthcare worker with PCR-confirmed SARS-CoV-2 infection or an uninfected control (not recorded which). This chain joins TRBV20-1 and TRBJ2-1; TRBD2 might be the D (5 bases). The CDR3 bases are TGCAGTGCTAGGACCCGGACCCAAGGAGGCGATGAGCAGTTCTTC. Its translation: CSARTRTQGGDEQFF.